This record concerns one T cell receptor beta chain sequence. No antigen is known for it. CDR1 and CDR2 (germline): SGHRS, YFSETQ. V shed 8 bases and J 2 bases; nucleotides not matched to a gene: 9. The CDR3 length is 14 residues. The data belong to a study of OX40 agonist ivuxolimab in advanced cancers. Baseline, cycle 4 day 1, and cycle 7 day 1 were the blood sampling points. Study-level points and caveats: At 0.1 to 3.0 mg/kg and by week 6, CD4+ and CD8+ T cells in the blood had expanded clonally.

Sequencing used immunoSEQ multiplex PCR; TCRdb keeps in-frame clones, though not all of them. The data contain approximately 58,000 clones, 75% to 90% of them singletons. Sequences were derived from CD4+ or CD8+ T cells sorted from blood, sampled in a trial of the OX40 agonist ivuxolimab. This TCR came from an adult with an advanced solid tumor such as melanoma, head and neck, liver or kidney cancer. The chain carries TRBV5-1 and TRBJ1-2; 7 bases line up with TRBD1. This CDR3 reads CASDPTGKNYGYTF. DNA for the CDR3: TGCGCCAGTGACCCGACAGGGAAGAACTATGGCTACACCTTC.